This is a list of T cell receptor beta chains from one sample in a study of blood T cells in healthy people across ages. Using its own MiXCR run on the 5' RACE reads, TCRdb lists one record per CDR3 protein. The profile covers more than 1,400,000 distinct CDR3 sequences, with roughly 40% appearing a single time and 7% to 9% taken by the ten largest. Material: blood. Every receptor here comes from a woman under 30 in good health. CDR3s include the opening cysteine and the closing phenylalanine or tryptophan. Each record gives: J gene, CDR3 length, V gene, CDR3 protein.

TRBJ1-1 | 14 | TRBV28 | CASISPTGSTEAFF
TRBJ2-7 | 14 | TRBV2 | CASILPTSGQRQYF
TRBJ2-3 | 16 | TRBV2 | CASSPTGLAGEDTQYF
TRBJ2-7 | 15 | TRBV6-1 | CASSEIARGTNEQYF
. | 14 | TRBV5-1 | CASSLGAHSYEQYF
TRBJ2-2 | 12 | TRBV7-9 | CASSLVNGELFF
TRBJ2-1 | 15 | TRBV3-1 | CASSQEWGRAGEQFF
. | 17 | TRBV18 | CASSPKVVVAGTNEQYF
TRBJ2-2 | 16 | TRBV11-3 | CASSPGGQGPTGELFF
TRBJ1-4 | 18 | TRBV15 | CATSRVRQGLGGNEKLFF
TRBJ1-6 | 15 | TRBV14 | CASSPTPWGNSPLHF
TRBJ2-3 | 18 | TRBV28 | CASSFLAGDWGSTDTQYF
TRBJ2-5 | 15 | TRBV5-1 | CASSWGPRGEETQYF
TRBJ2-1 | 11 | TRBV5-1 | CASSSAGFQFF
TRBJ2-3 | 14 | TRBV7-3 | CASSLKASGDTQYF
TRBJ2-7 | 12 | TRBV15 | CATSTQSYEQYF
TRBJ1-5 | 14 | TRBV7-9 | CASSVGQLNQPQHF
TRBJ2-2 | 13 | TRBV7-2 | CASSLEVYGELFF
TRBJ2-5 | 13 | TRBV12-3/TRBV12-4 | CASSSLEGSEQYF
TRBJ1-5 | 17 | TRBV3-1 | CASSHSPTWWGNQPQHF
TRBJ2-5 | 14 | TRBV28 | CASTSRQVQETQYF
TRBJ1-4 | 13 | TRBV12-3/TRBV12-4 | CASRASLVEKLFF
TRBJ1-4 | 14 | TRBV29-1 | CSVGQGLLNEKLFF
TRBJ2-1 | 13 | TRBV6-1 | CASGSEAGNKQFF
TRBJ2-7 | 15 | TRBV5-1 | CASRALAGASYEQYF
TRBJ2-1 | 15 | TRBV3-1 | CASSQRAGQGNEQFF
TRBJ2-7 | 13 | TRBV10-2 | CASRTGVAYEQYF
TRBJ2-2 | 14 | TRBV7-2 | CASSKQQGPGELFF
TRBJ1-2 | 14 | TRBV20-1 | CSASLPGQARGYTF
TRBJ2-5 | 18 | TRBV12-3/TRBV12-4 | CASSLEASGGLQQETQYF
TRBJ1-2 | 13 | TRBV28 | CASRAHINYGYTF
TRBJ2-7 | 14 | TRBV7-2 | CASSGGPAHNEQYF
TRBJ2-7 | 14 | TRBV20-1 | CSASGVGSSYEQYF
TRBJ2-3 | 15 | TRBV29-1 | CSASTSGQGADTQYF
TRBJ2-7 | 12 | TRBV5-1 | CASSLAENEQYF
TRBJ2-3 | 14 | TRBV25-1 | CASSDMGTESTQYF
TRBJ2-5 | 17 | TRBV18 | CASSPRNPGTGAETQYF
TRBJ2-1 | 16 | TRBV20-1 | CSARVLGASSYNEQFF
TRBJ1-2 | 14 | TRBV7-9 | CASSLVGGNYGYTF